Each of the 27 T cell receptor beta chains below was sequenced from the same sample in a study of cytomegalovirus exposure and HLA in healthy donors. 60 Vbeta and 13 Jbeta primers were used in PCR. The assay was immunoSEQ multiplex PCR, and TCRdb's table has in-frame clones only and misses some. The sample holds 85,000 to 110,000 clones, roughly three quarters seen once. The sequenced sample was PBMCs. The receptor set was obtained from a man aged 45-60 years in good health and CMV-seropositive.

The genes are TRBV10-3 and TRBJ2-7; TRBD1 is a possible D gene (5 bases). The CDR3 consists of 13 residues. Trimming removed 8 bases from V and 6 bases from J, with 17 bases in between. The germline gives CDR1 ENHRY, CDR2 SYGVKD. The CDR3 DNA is TGTGCCATCCGGACCAGGGAAGGGTTCGAGCAGTACTTC. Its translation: CAIRTREGFEQYF.

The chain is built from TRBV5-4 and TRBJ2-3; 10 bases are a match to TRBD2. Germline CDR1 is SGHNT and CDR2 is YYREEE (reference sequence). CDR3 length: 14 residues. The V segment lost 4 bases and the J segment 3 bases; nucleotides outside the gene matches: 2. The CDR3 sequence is CASSETSGTDTQYF. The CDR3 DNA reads TGTGCCAGCAGCGAGACTAGCGGGACAGATACGCAGTATTTT.

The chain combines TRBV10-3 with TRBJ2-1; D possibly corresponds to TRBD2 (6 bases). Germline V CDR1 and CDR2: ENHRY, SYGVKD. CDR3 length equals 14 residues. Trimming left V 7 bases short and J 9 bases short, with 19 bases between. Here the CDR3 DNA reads TGTGCCATCACCACCAGCGGGCCCGTCGGTGAGCAGTTCTTC. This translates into CAITTSGPVGEQFF.

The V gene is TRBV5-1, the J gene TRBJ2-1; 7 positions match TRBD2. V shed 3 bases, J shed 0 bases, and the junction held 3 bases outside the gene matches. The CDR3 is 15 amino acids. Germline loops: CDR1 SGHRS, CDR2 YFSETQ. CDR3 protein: CASSSSGSSYNEQFF. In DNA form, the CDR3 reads TGCGCCAGCAGCTCTAGCGGAAGCTCCTACAATGAGCAGTTCTTC.

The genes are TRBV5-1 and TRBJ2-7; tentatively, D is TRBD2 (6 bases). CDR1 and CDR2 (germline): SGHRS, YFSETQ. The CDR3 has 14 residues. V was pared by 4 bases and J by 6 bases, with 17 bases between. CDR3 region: CASSTRLGGVEQYF. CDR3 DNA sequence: TGCGCCAGCAGCACCCGACTAGGAGGGGTCGAGCAGTACTTC. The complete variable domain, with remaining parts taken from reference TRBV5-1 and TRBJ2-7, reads KAGVTQTPRYLIKTRGQQVTLSCSPISGHRSVSWYQQTPGQGLQFLFEYFSETQRNKGNFPGRFSGRQFSNSRSEMNVSTLELGDSALYLCASSTRLGGVEQYFGPGTRLTVT.

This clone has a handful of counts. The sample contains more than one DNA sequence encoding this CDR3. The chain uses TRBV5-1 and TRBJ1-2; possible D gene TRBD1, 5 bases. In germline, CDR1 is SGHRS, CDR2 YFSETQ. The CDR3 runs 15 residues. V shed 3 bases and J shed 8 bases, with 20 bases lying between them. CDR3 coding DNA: TGCGCCAGCAGCTATGGCCCGGGGGGGGACCCAGGCTACACCTTC. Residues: CASSYGPGGDPGYTF.

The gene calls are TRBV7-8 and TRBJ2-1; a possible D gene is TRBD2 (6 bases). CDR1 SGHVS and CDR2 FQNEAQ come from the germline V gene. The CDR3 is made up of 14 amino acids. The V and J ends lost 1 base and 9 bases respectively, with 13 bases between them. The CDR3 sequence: CASSLGDSPGEQFF. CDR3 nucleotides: TGTGCCAGCAGCTTAGGGGACTCTCCGGGTGAGCAGTTCTTC.

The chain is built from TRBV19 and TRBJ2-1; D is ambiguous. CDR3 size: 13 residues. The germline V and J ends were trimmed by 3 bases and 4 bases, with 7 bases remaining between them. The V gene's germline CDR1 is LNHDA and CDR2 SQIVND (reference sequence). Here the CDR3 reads CASSIFQYNEQFF. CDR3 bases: TGTGCCAGTAGTATCTTTCAGTACAATGAGCAGTTCTTC.

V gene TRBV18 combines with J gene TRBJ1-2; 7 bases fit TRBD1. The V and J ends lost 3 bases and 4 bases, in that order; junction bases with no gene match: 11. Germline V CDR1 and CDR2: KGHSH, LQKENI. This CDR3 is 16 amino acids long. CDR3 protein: CASSPDRNSWGYGYTF. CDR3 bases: TGTGCCAGCTCACCGGACAGGAATAGTTGGGGCTATGGCTACACCTTC.

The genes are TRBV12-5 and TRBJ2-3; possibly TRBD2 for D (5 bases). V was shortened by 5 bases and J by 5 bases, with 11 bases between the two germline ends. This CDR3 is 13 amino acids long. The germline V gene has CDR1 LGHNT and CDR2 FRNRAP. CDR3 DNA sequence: TGTGCTAGTGGTACGGACGGAGGAGATACGCAGTATTTT. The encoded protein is CASGTDGGDTQYF.

CDR3 DNA: TGTGCCAGCAGTCCCCGACTAACAGATACGCAGTATTTT. It codes for CASSPRLTDTQYF. This rearrangement joins TRBV28 to TRBJ2-3; perhaps TRBD2 as D (5 bases). The CDR3 totals 13 residues. The germline CDR1 and CDR2 sequences are MDHEN and SYDVKM. Trimming took 5 bases from V and 3 from J, leaving 9 bases between them.

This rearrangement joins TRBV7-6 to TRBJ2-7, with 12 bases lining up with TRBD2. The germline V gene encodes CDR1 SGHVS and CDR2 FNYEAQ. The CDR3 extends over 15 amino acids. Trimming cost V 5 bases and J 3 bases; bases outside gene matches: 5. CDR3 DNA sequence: TGTGCCAGCAGCCCAGGACTAGCGGGAATCTACGAGCAGTACTTC. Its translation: CASSPGLAGIYEQYF. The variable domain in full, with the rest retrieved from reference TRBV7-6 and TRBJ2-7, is GAGVSQSPRYKVTKRGQDVALRCDPISGHVSLYWYRQALGQGPEFLTYFNYEAQQDKSGLPNDRFSAERPEGSISTLTIQRTEQRDSAMYRCASSPGLAGIYEQYFGPGTRLTVT.

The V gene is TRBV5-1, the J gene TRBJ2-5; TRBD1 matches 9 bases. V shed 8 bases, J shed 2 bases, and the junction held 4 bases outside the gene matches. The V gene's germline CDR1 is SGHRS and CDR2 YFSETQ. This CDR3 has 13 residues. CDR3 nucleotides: TGCGCCAGTACCGGGACAGGGCAAGAGACCCAGTACTTC. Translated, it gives CASTGTGQETQYF. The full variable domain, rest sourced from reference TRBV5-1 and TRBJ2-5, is KAGVTQTPRYLIKTRGQQVTLSCSPISGHRSVSWYQQTPGQGLQFLFEYFSETQRNKGNFPGRFSGRQFSNSRSEMNVSTLELGDSALYLCASTGTGQETQYFGPGTRLLVL.

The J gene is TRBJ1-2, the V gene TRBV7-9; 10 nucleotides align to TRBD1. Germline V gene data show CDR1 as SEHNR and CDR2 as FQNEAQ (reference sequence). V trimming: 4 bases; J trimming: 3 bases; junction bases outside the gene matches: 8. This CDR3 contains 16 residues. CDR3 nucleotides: TGTGCCAGCAGCTCACCGGGACAGGGGCCACACTATGGCTACACCTTC. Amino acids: CASSSPGQGPHYGYTF.

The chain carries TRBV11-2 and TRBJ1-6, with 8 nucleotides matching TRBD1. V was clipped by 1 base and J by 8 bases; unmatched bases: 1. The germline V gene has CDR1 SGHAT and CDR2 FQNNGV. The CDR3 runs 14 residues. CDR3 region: CASSLAQGDSPLHF. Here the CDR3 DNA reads TGTGCCAGCAGCTTAGCACAGGGGGATTCACCCCTCCACTTT.

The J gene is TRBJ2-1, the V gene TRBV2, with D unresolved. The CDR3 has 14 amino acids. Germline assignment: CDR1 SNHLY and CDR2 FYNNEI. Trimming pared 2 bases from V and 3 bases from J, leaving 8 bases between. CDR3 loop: CASSELSYYNEQFF. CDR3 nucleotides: TGTGCCAGCAGTGAATTAAGCTACTACAATGAGCAGTTCTTC.

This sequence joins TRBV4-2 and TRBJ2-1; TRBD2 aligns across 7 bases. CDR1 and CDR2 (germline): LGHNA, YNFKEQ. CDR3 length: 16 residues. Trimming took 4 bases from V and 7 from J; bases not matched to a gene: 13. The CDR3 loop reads CASSRMTDRGSNEQFF. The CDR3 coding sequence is TGTGCCAGCAGCCGGATGACGGATCGCGGGAGTAATGAGCAGTTCTTC.

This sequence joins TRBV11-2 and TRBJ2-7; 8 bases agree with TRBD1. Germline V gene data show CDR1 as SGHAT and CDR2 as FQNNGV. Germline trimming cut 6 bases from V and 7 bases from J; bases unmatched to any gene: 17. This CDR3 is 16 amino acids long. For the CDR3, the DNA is TGTGCCAGCAGGGGACTTCGGACAGGGATGGTTAGGGAGCAGTACTTC. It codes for CASRGLRTGMVREQYF.

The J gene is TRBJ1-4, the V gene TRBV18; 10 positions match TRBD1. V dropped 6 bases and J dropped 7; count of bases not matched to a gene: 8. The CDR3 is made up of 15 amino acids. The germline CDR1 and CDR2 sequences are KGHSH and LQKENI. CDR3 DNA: TGTGCCAGCTCCCCCACGACAGGGGGCGGTGAAAAACTGTTTTTT. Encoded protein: CASSPTTGGGEKLFF.

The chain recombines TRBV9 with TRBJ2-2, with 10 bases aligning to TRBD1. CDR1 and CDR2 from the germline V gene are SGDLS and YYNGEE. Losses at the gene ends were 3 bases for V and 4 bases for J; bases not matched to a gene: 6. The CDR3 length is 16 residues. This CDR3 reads CASSAKGQGGTGELFF. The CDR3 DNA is TGTGCCAGCAGCGCAAAAGGACAGGGGGGCACCGGGGAGCTGTTTTTT. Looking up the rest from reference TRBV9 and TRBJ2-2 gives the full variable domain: DSGVTQTPKHLITATGQRVTLRCSPRSGDLSVYWYQQSLDQGLQFLIQYYNGEERAKGNILERFSAQQFPDLHSELNLSSLELGDSALYFCASSAKGQGGTGELFFGEGSRLTVL.

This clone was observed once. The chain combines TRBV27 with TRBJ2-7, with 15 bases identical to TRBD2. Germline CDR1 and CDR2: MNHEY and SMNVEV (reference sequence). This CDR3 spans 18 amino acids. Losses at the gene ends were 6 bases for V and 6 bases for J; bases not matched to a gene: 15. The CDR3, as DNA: TGTGCCAGCAGCTCGCCCCGGACTAGCGGGAGGGTAATGGGCGAGCAGTACTTC. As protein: CASSSPRTSGRVMGEQYF.

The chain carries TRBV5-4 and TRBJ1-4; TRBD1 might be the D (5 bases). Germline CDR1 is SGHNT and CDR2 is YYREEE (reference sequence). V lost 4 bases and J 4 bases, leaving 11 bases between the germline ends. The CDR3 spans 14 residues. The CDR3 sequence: CASSLQGINEKLFF. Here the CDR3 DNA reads TGTGCCAGCAGCCTTCAGGGAATTAATGAAAAACTGTTTTTT.

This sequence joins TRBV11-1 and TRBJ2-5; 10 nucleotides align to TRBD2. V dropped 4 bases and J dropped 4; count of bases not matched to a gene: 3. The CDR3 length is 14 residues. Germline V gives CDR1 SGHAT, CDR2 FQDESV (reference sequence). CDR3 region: CASSSSGSAETQYF. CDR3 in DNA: TGTGCCAGCAGCTCTAGCGGGAGTGCAGAGACCCAGTACTTC.

CDR3 DNA: TGTGCCAGTAGTATAGCGGTGACTAGCAGACAAGATACGCAGTATTTT. Its protein product is CASSIAVTSRQDTQYF. The chain couples TRBV19 to TRBJ2-3, with TRBD2 matching 7 bases. There are 16 residues in the CDR3. V lost 1 base, J lost 5 bases, and 9 bases stayed unmatched. CDR1 and CDR2 (germline): LNHDA, SQIVND (reference sequence).

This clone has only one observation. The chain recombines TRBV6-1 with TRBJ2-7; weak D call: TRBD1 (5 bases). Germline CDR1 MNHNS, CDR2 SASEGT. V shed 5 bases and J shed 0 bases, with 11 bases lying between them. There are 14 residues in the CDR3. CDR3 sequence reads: CASSYTTVSYEQYF. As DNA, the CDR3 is TGTGCCAGCAGTTATACGACAGTCTCCTACGAGCAGTACTTC.

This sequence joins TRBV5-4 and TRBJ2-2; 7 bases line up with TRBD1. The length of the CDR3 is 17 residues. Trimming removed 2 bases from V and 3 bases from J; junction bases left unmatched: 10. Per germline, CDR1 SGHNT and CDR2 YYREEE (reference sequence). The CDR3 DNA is TGTGCCAGCAGCTTCGATTTAACAGGGGTGGACACCGGGGAGCTGTTTTTT. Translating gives CASSFDLTGVDTGELFF.

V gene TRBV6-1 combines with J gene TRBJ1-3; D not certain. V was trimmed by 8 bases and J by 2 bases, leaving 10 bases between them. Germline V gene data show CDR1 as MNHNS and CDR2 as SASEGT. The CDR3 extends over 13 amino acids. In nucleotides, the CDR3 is TGTGCCAGCTGCGGGGTTGCTGGAAACACCATATATTTT. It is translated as CASCGVAGNTIYF.